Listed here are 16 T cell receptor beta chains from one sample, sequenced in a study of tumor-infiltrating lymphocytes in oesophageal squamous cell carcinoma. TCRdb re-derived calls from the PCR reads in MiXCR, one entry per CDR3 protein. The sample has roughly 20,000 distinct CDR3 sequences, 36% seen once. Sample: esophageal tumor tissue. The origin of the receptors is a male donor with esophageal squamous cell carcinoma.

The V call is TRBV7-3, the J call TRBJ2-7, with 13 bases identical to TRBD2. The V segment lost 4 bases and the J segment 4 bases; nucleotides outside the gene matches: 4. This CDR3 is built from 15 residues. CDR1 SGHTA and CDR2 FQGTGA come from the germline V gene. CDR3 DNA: TGTGCCAGCAGCTGGACTAGCGGGAGTTTATACGAGCAGTACTTC. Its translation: CASSWTSGSLYEQYF.

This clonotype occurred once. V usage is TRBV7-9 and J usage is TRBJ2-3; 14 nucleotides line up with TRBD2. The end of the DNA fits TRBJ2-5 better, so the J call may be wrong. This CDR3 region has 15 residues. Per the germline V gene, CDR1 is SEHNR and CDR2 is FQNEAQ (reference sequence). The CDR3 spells CATRGLAGEQETQYF. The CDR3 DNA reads TGTGCCACCAGGGGACTAGCGGGGGAGCAAGAGACCCAGTACTTC.

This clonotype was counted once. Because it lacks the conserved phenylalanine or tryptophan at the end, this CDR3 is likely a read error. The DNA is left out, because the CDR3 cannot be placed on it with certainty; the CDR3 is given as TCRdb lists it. The CDR3 protein is CASSLQGEVYEQYFGS. This chain joins TRBV5-1 and TRBJ2-7; no DNA check was done on the table's D call, TRBD1. CDR1 is SGHRS and CDR2 is YFSETQ in the germline V gene. The CDR3 spans 16 amino acids, including both terminal residues.

The CDR3 bases are TGTGCCAGCAGCTTAGTGAATTCAGGGGGCTATAATGAGCAGTTCTTC. Translating gives CASSLVNSGGYNEQFF. The chain is built from TRBV7-6 and TRBJ2-1; 8 positions match TRBD1. Per germline, CDR1 SGHVS and CDR2 FNYEAQ. This CDR3 has 16 residues. Germline trimming cut 1 base from V and 7 bases from J; bases unmatched to any gene: 9.

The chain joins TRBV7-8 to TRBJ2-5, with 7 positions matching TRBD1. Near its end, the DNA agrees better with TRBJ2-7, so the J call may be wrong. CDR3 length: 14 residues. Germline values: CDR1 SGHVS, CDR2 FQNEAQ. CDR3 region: CASSPPGQIYEQYF. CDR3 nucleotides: TGTGCCAGCAGCCCACCGGGACAGATTTACGAGCAGTACTTC.

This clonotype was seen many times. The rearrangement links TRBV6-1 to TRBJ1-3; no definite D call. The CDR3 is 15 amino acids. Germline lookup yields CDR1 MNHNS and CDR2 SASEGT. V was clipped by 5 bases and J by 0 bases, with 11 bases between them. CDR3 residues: CASSKRRISGNTIYF. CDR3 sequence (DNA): TGTGCCAGCAGTAAACGTCGGATCTCTGGAAACACCATATATTTT.

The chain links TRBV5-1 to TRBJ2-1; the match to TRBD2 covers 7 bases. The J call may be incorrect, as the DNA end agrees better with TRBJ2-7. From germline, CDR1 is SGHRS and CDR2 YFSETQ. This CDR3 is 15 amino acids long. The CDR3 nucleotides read TGCGCCAGCAAGCCTCTAGCGGAAGTTACCTACGAGCAGTACTTC. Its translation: CASKPLAEVTYEQYF.

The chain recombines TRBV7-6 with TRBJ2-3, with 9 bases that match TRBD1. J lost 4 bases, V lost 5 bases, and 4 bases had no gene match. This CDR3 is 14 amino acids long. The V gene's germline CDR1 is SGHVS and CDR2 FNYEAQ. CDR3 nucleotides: TGTGCCAGCAGCCGGGACAGGGCCGCAGATACGCAGTATTTT. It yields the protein CASSRDRAADTQYF.

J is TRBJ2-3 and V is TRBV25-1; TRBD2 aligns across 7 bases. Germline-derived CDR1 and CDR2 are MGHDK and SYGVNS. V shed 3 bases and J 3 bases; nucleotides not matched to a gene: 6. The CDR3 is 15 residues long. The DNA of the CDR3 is TGTGCCAGCAGTGATCCCACGGGGGGTACAGATACGCAGTATTTT. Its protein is CASSDPTGGTDTQYF.

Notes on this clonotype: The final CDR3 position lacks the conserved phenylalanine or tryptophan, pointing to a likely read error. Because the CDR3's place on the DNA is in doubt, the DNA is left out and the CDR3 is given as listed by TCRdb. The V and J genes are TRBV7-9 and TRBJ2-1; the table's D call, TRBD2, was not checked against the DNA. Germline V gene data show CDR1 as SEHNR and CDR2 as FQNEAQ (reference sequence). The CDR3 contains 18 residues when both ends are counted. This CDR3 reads CASSLSPSAGKRDPVLRA.

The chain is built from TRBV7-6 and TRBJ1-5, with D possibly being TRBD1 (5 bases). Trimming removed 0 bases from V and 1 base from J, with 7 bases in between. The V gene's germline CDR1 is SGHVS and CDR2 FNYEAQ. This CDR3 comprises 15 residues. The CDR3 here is CASSLAQGSNQPQHF. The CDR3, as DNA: TGTGCCAGCAGCTTAGCCCAGGGAAGCAATCAGCCCCAGCATTTT.

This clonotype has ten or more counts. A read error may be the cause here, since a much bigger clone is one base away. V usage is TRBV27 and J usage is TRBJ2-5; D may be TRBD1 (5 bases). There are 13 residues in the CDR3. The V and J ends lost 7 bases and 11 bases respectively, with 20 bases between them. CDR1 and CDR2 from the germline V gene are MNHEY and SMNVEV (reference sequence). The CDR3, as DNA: TGTGCCAGCACCTCAGGGTCCTACAATGAGCAGTACTTC. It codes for CASTSGSYNEQYF.

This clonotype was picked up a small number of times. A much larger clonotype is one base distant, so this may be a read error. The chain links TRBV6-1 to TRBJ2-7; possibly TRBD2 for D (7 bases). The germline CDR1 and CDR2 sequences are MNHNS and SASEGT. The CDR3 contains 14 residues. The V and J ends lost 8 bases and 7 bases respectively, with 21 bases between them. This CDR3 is CASWIGGAGNEQYF. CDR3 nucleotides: TGTGCCAGCTGGATTGGGGGGGCGGGCAATGAGCAGTACTTC.

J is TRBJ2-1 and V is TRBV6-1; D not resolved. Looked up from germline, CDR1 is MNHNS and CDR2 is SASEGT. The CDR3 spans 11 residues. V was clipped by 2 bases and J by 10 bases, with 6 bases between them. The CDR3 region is CASSEYWEQFF. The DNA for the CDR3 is TGTGCCAGCAGTGAATATTGGGAGCAGTTCTTC.

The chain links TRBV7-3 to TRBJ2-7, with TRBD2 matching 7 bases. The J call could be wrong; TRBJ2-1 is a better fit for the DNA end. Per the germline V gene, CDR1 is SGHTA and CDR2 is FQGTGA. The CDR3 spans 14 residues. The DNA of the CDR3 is TGTGCCAGCGGGTCTGGCGGGAGCGCCAATGAGCAGTTCTTC. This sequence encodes CASGSGGSANEQFF.

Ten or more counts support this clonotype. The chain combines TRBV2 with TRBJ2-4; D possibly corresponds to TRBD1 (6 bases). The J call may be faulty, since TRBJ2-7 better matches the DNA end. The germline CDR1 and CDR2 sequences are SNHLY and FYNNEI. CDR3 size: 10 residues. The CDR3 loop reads CASEGGEQYF. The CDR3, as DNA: TGTGCCAGCGAAGGGGGCGAGCAGTACTTC.